These 8 T cell receptor beta chains originate from one sample sequenced in a study of T cell responses to AZD1222 COVID-19 vaccine. Libraries were prepared by immunoSEQ multiplex PCR; TCRdb keeps only in-frame clonotypes and omits some of them. The sample has 50,000 to 75,000 clones, nearly 90% seen once; the top ten hold 5% to 6.5%. The sequencing here drew on peripheral blood, taken 28 days after the second AZD1222 dose. All receptors come from an adult who received the AZD1222 COVID-19 vaccine.

DNA of the CDR3: TGTGCCATCAGTGATCCTCGACAGGCGGACCACCAGACCCAGTACTTC. Translated: CAISDPRQADHQTQYF. The chain joins TRBV10-3 to TRBJ2-5, with TRBD1 as a possible D gene (6 bases). The CDR3 has 16 residues. V gave up 3 bases and J gave up 6 bases, with 20 bases separating them. Germline V gives CDR1 ENHRY, CDR2 SYGVKD.

The CDR3 reads CASSLDVNTIYF. The CDR3, as DNA: TGTGCCAGCAGCCTGGACGTAAACACCATATATTTT. V is TRBV3-1 (or the pseudogene TRBV3-2) and J is TRBJ1-3; D ambiguous. Germline CDR1 LGHDT, CDR2 YNNKEL (reference sequence). The V and J ends lost 4 bases and 6 bases respectively, with 7 bases between them. The CDR3 consists of 12 residues.

This chain uses TRBV14 with TRBJ2-2; D perhaps matches TRBD1 (6 bases). Per germline, CDR1 SGHDN and CDR2 FVKESK. V was shortened by 5 bases and J by 5 bases, with 18 bases between the two germline ends. This CDR3 has 16 amino acids. CDR3 loop: CASSGGQSKPTGELFF. CDR3 coding DNA: TGTGCCAGCAGCGGGGGACAATCGAAGCCAACCGGGGAGCTGTTTTTT. The complete variable domain, with remaining parts taken from reference TRBV14 and TRBJ2-2, reads EAGVTQFPSHSVIEKGQTVTLRCDPISGHDNLYWYRRVMGKEIKFLLHFVKESKQDESGMPNNRFLAERTGGTYSTLKVQPAELEDSGVYFCASSGGQSKPTGELFFGEGSRLTVL.

This clone has a single count. V usage is TRBV24-1 and J usage is TRBJ1-1; D ambiguous. Trimming left V 8 bases short and J 5 bases short, with 20 bases between. The length of the CDR3 is 15 residues. In germline, CDR1 is KGHDR, CDR2 SFDVKD. The CDR3 DNA reads TGTGCCACCAAAGGATCTGCTTCAGCGAGTACTGAAGCTTTCTTT. Translation: CATKGSASASTEAFF.

The J gene is TRBJ1-2, the V gene TRBV24-1; D not certain. Germline loops: CDR1 KGHDR, CDR2 SFDVKD. V shed 5 bases and J shed 4 bases, with 10 bases lying between them. CDR3 size: 13 residues. CDR3 coding DNA: TGTGCCACCAGTGCTTCGGACCTCTATGGCTACACCTTC. Its translation: CATSASDLYGYTF.

The CDR3 DNA is TGTGCCAGCAGCCAAGATCGTCGTCTAGCGGGGGCCAAGGGGTGGACCGGGGAGCTGTTTTTT. Translation: CASSQDRRLAGAKGWTGELFF. The rearrangement uses TRBV14 and TRBJ2-2; TRBD2 matches at 10 bases. Germline V gives CDR1 SGHDN, CDR2 FVKESK. This CDR3 spans 21 amino acids. V shed 0 bases, J shed 5 bases, and the junction held 18 bases outside the gene matches.

The J gene is TRBJ2-5, the V gene TRBV21-1. TRBV21-1 is labeled a pseudogene. The length of the CDR3 is 17 residues. The CDR3 nucleotides are TGTGCCAGCAGCAAAATCCACCCCTTTCCCGACGAAGAGACCCAGTACTTC. Translated: CASSKIHPFPDEETQYF.

The chain links TRBV7-9 to TRBJ2-7; the D gene is possibly TRBD1 (6 bases). This CDR3 contains 13 residues. Germline CDR1 reads SEHNR; CDR2 reads FQNEAQ (reference sequence). Trimming left V 5 bases short and J 1 base short, with 9 bases between. The CDR3 loop is CASSLGHSYEQYF. In DNA form, the CDR3 reads TGTGCCAGCAGCCTGGGACATTCCTACGAGCAGTACTTC.